Listed below are T cell receptor beta chains from one sample, sequenced in a study of T cells in Graves' hyperthyroidism and ophthalmopathy. TCRdb independently ran MiXCR on the multiplex PCR reads; one entry per CDR3 protein. The sample yields some 760,000 distinct CDR3 sequences, around 15% seen once. Sequencing used blood. These receptors were taken from a woman in her late teens or twenties with Graves' hyperthyroidism. CDR3s include the opening cysteine and the closing phenylalanine or tryptophan.

TRBJ2-1 TRBV7-3 CASSLSPENNYNNEQFF
TRBJ1-1 TRBV27 CASRGHRAYEAFF
TRBJ1-5 TRBV30 CAWSPRPGTGYQPQHF
TRBJ2-5 TRBV7-2 CASSFSGRRTETQYF
TRBJ1-5 TRBV5-4 CASSPGRGFGQPQHF
TRBJ2-7 TRBV6-1 CASGRLTSGNSYEQYF
TRBJ2-3 TRBV24-1 CATSDPGYGTDTQYF
TRBJ2-7 TRBV7-9 CASSLRDGWEQYF
TRBJ2-3 TRBV5-1 CASNNGGTDTQYF
TRBJ2-1 TRBV20-1 CSALTSGRAWNEQFF
TRBJ1-2 TRBV6-1 CASSESGRTYGYTF
TRBJ2-2 TRBV29-1 CSAREDTGELFF
TRBJ1-1 TRBV6-6 CASSYTNWDEAFF
TRBJ1-1 TRBV10-3 CAISESELTEAFF
TRBJ2-5 TRBV7-3 CASSSGLAGARETQYF
TRBJ2-7 TRBV7-9 CASSSPSLAGPYEQYF
TRBJ2-7 TRBV2 CASMEGRGGGYEQYF
TRBJ2-7 TRBV12-3/TRBV12-4 CASSRLQGHEQYF